This T cell receptor (beta chain) was documented in a study of cytomegalovirus exposure and HLA in healthy donors. The PCR contained 60 Vbeta and 13 Jbeta primers. This table comes from immunoSEQ multiplex PCR, and its TCRdb copy is limited to in-frame clones, with some not included. The table shows 55,000 to 80,000 clones, with about 79% occurring only once. Study findings and constraints: Rarity characterized most TCR sequences, yet some public TCRs appeared in many donors. Data from an earlier analysis indicated that most TCR beta V segments were productive either about 87% or about 30% of the time.

Note on this clone: The antigen is not known.

The sequence derives from a man aged 60 to 75 in good health and CMV-seropositive. The sequencing sample was made of PBMCs.

The CDR3 is CASSQSGTGGETQYF. The CDR3 DNA sequence: TGCGCCAGCAGCCAAAGCGGGACCGGGGGGGAGACCCAGTACTTC. This sequence joins TRBV4-1 and TRBJ2-5, with 7 bases matching TRBD2. Germline V gene lookup returns CDR1 MGHRA and CDR2 YSYEKL. V was clipped by 2 bases and J by 5 bases; unmatched bases: 8. The CDR3 is 15 residues long.